Listed here are 24 T cell receptor beta chains from one sample, sequenced in a study of blood T cell repertoires in COVID-19. Here immunoSEQ multiplex PCR was the method, and the copy in TCRdb shows in-frame clones only, minus some. The data show 400,000 or so clones, approximately 89% seen once. The sequenced material came from peripheral blood. Receptors originate from a woman between 40 and 55 years old with COVID-19, enrolled during active disease.

This chain connects TRBV7-2 to TRBJ2-7, with a possible D match to TRBD1 (6 bases). The V end lost 4 bases, the J end lost 2 bases, and 12 bases lay between the germline ends. The CDR3 spans 14 residues. Per the germline V gene, CDR1 is SGHTA and CDR2 is FQGNSA. The CDR3 loop is CASSSRRTAYEQYF. The CDR3, as DNA: TGTGCCAGCAGCTCCCGAAGGACAGCCTACGAGCAGTACTTC. The complete variable domain, with remaining parts taken from reference TRBV7-2 and TRBJ2-7, reads GAGVSQSPSNKVTEKGKDVELRCDPISGHTALYWYRQSLGQGLEFLIYFQGNSAPDKSGLPSDRFSAERTGGSVSTLTIQRTQQEDSAVYLCASSSRRTAYEQYFGPGTRLTVT.

The chain recombines TRBV28 with TRBJ1-2, with TRBD1 identical over 11 bases. The CDR3 is 15 amino acids. Germline V gives CDR1 MDHEN, CDR2 SYDVKM. V gave up 3 bases and J gave up 6 bases; unmatched junction bases: 6. The DNA for the CDR3 is TGTGCCAGCAGTTTGACTCCGGGACAGGGGGATGGCTACACCTTC. Translated: CASSLTPGQGDGYTF.

The chain uses TRBV27 and TRBJ1-2; the D is unclear. V was cut by 3 bases and J by 2 bases, with 10 bases left in between. The germline gives CDR1 MNHEY, CDR2 SMNVEV (reference sequence). The CDR3 extends over 14 amino acids. CDR3 DNA sequence: TGTGCCAGCAGTTTCCTTAGCCCAAACTATGGCTACACCTTC. As protein: CASSFLSPNYGYTF.

The V gene is TRBV29-1, the J gene TRBJ2-1; 8 bases agree with TRBD2. The CDR3 totals 15 residues. Trimming cost V 6 bases and J 1 base; bases outside gene matches: 8. CDR1 is SQVTM, CDR2 ANQGSEA, per germline. CDR3 in amino acids: CSVGIAGPSYNEQFF. In DNA, the CDR3 is TGCAGCGTGGGCATAGCGGGACCATCCTACAATGAGCAGTTCTTC.

The rearrangement joins TRBV4-3 to TRBJ2-7; weak D call: TRBD2 (6 bases). The CDR3 consists of 15 residues. Germline assignment: CDR1 LGHNA and CDR2 YSLEER. Trimming took off 3 bases at V and 3 bases at J, with 15 bases between the two ends. The CDR3 is CASSQSPLARYEQYF. CDR3 nucleotide sequence: TGCGCCAGCAGCCAGAGTCCGCTAGCGCGCTACGAGCAGTACTTC.

The J gene is TRBJ1-1, the V gene TRBV4-1, with D maybe TRBD1 (5 bases). The CDR3 contains 13 residues. Germline V CDR1 and CDR2: MGHRA, YSYEKL. The ends were cut back, 8 bases at V and 0 bases at J, with 10 bases in the middle. The CDR3 DNA is TGCGCCAGCGGACACCTCCTGAACACTGAAGCTTTCTTT. This encodes CASGHLLNTEAFF.

This clone was recorded only once. V gene TRBV28 combines with J gene TRBJ2-1; 11 bases align to TRBD2. CDR1 and CDR2 (germline): MDHEN, SYDVKM. V shed 4 bases and J 8 bases; nucleotides not matched to a gene: 7. This CDR3 region has 15 residues. The CDR3 DNA is TGTGCCAGCAGTTCTATAGCGGGGGGGCAACATGAGCAGTTCTTC. Translation: CASSSIAGGQHEQFF.

The chain has TRBV18 and TRBJ2-5; 8 bases are shared with TRBD1. The V gene end was trimmed by 3 bases and the J gene end by 4 bases; junction bases not matched to a gene: 7. The germline V gene has CDR1 KGHSH and CDR2 LQKENI. The CDR3 spans 15 residues. The CDR3 nucleotides read TGTGCCAGCTCACCTTCGGGACAGGAGGGAGAGACCCAGTACTTC. The encoded protein is CASSPSGQEGETQYF.

The CDR3 loop reads CASRLTGSYEQYF. CDR3 nucleotides: TGTGCCAGCAGATTGACAGGATCCTACGAGCAGTACTTC. The V and J genes are TRBV28 and TRBJ2-7; perhaps TRBD1 as D (6 bases). Germline values: CDR1 MDHEN, CDR2 SYDVKM. This CDR3 has 13 amino acids. V lost 6 bases and J lost 1, with 10 bases in between.

In this sample, this clone turned up once. V usage is TRBV28 and J usage is TRBJ1-2; unclear D gene. The V end was cut by 8 bases, the J end by 2 bases, with 12 bases between. This CDR3 spans 13 amino acids. Germline V CDR1 and CDR2: MDHEN, SYDVKM. The CDR3 reads CASYPGRNYGYTF. The CDR3 region has the DNA TGTGCCAGCTACCCGGGGAGGAACTATGGCTACACCTTC.

This chain joins TRBV4-3 and TRBJ1-4; 8 bases match TRBD1. Trimming removed 1 base from V and 8 bases from J; junction bases left unmatched: 6. CDR3 length equals 15 residues. Germline CDR1 reads LGHNA; CDR2 reads YSLEER. This CDR3 is CASSQGRGDREKLFF. The CDR3, as DNA: TGCGCCAGCAGCCAAGGCAGGGGGGACAGGGAAAAACTGTTTTTT.

Comments on this clone: The sample carries other DNA sequences with the same CDR3. The rearrangement joins TRBV20-1 to TRBJ1-1, with a weak D call TRBD1 (5 bases). This CDR3 has 11 residues. Trimming took off 6 bases at V and 5 bases at J, with 10 bases between the two ends. Germline values: CDR1 DFQATT, CDR2 SNEGSKA (reference sequence). The CDR3 DNA sequence: TGCAGTGCCCCGCGGGGGACTGAAGCTTTCTTT. Amino acid sequence: CSAPRGTEAFF.

The CDR3 nucleotides read TGTGCCATCAGTGAAGCCCTACAGTCCGCTAACTATGGCTACACCTTC. Residues: CAISEALQSANYGYTF. The rearrangement uses TRBV10-3 and TRBJ1-2; D unresolved. V lost 3 bases, J lost 0 bases, and 14 bases lay in between. Germline CDR1 ENHRY, CDR2 SYGVKD. CDR3 length: 16 residues.

The chain joins TRBV27 to TRBJ1-2; 9 nucleotides line up with TRBD1. V was pared by 6 bases and J by 5 bases, with 10 bases of the junction left unmatched. CDR1 is MNHEY and CDR2 is SMNVEV in the germline V gene (reference sequence). This CDR3 contains 15 residues. CDR3 sequence (DNA): TGTGCCAGCAGGTCCGGGACAGGGTTAGGGTATGGCTACACCTTC. Its translation: CASRSGTGLGYGYTF.

This chain links TRBV6-5 with TRBJ2-5; TRBD2 agrees at 11 bases. In germline, CDR1 is MNHEY, CDR2 SVGAGI. V gave up 7 bases and J gave up 2 bases; unmatched junction bases: 3. The CDR3 totals 14 residues. The CDR3 here is CASNLAGGQETQYF. The CDR3 nucleotides are TGTGCCAGCAACCTAGCGGGGGGTCAAGAGACCCAGTACTTC.

The CDR3 coding sequence is TGTGCCTGGAGTGTACAGGGAGTGACGCAGTATTTT. As protein: CAWSVQGVTQYF. The chain is built from TRBV30 and TRBJ2-3, with D tentatively TRBD1 (6 bases). CDR3 size: 12 residues. Germline-derived CDR1 and CDR2 are GTSNPN and SVGIG (reference sequence). Trimming cost V 0 bases and J 9 bases, with 10 bases left between them.

The genes are TRBV3-1 (or the pseudogene TRBV3-2) and TRBJ2-1; 10 bases align to TRBD2. Germline CDR1 reads LGHDT; CDR2 reads YNNKEL (reference sequence). The CDR3 is 16 amino acids. V shed 5 bases, J shed 7 bases, and the junction held 11 bases outside the gene matches. This CDR3 reads CASSGRSGGARNEQFF. As DNA, the CDR3 is TGTGCCAGCAGCGGCAGAAGCGGGGGGGCGAGAAATGAGCAGTTCTTC.

The chain links TRBV7-2 to TRBJ2-4; D is possibly TRBD1 (6 bases). The V end lost 7 bases, the J end lost 12 bases, and 22 bases lay between the germline ends. The CDR3 covers 14 residues. Per the germline V gene, CDR1 is SGHTA and CDR2 is FQGNSA. CDR3 loop: CASNRIPRGGDQYF. The CDR3 DNA follows: TGTGCCAGCAACCGGATACCTCGAGGGGGTGATCAGTACTTC.

V and J are TRBV28 and TRBJ1-1; D remains ambiguous. Trimming pared 5 bases from V and 1 base from J, leaving 14 bases between. Germline V lookup: CDR1 MDHEN, CDR2 SYDVKM. The CDR3 contains 15 residues. The CDR3 DNA reads TGTGCCAGCAGTCCCTCAGGTATTCGGAACACTGAAGCTTTCTTT. Translating gives CASSPSGIRNTEAFF.

The genes are TRBV9 and TRBJ1-5; D is possibly TRBD1 (5 bases). Germline loops: CDR1 SGDLS, CDR2 YYNGEE. The V gene lost 3 bases and the J gene lost 0 bases, with 10 bases spanning the gap. The CDR3 spans 15 residues. The DNA of the CDR3 is TGTGCCAGCAGCGCAGACAGCCATAGCAATCAGCCCCAGCATTTT. Protein: CASSADSHSNQPQHF. Together with reference TRBV9 and TRBJ1-5, the CDR3 gives the full variable domain: DSGVTQTPKHLITATGQRVTLRCSPRSGDLSVYWYQQSLDQGLQFLIQYYNGEERAKGNILERFSAQQFPDLHSELNLSSLELGDSALYFCASSADSHSNQPQHFGDGTRLSIL.

This sequence joins TRBV28 and TRBJ1-2; 8 bases are shared with TRBD1. The CDR3 sequence is 12 residues long. The V gene's germline CDR1 is MDHEN and CDR2 SYDVKM. V lost 5 bases, J lost 8 bases, and 4 bases stayed unmatched. CDR3 loop: CASSLRTGGYTF. The CDR3 nucleotides are TGTGCCAGCAGTCTACGGACAGGGGGCTACACCTTC.

The chain uses TRBV6-2 or TRBV6-3 and TRBJ1-5; 8 bases fit TRBD1. CDR1 is MNHEY and CDR2 is SVGEGT in the germline V gene. This CDR3 spans 17 amino acids. V was clipped by 6 bases and J by 4 bases; unmatched bases: 14. The CDR3 bases are TGTGCCAGCAGCGAAAAACTGACAGGGGCGCTAAATCAGCCCCAGCATTTT. Translating gives CASSEKLTGALNQPQHF.

The rearrangement uses TRBV9 and TRBJ2-7; TRBD1 agrees at 9 bases. Germline V gene lookup returns CDR1 SGDLS and CDR2 YYNGEE. The CDR3 length is 15 residues. The V gene end was trimmed by 0 bases and the J gene end by 5 bases; junction bases not matched to a gene: 6. As DNA, the CDR3 is TGTGCCAGCAGCGTAGTTGGACAGGGGTCCGACGAGCAGTACTTC. Translated, it gives CASSVVGQGSDEQYF. Complete variable domain (other parts from reference TRBV9 and TRBJ2-7): DSGVTQTPKHLITATGQRVTLRCSPRSGDLSVYWYQQSLDQGLQFLIQYYNGEERAKGNILERFSAQQFPDLHSELNLSSLELGDSALYFCASSVVGQGSDEQYFGPGTRLTVT.

The V and J genes are TRBV4-1 and TRBJ1-2, with D maybe TRBD1 (5 bases). The CDR3 has 13 amino acids. Germline V gene sequence: CDR1 MGHRA, CDR2 YSYEKL. Trimming cost V 4 bases and J 5 bases, with 11 bases left between them. CDR3 DNA sequence: TGCGCCAGCAGCCCCCCCAGGGCGTATGGCTACACCTTC. Its protein product is CASSPPRAYGYTF.